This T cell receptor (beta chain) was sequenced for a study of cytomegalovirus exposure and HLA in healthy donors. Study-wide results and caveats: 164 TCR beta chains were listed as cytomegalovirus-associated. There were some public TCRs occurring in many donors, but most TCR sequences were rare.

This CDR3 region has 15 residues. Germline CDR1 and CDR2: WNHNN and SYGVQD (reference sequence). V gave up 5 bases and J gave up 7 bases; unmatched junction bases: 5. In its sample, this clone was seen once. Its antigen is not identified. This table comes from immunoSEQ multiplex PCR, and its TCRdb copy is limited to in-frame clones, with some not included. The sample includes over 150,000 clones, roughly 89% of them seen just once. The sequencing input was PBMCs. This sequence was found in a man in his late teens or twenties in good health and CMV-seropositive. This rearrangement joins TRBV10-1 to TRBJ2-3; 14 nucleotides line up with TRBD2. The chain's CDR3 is CASSPGTSGRNTQYF. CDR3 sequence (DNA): TGCGCCAGCAGTCCCGGGACTAGCGGGAGAAATACGCAGTATTTT.